This entry lists 15 T cell receptor beta chains sequenced from one sample in a study of T cell repertoires in cytomegalovirus infection. One entry per CDR3 protein results from TCRdb running MiXCR on the reads. The sample shows approximately 110,000 distinct CDR3 sequences, more than 30% of them seen only once. Antigens for these TCRs are unknown. This specimen was CD8+ T cells from cultured PBMCs, taken from culture after CMV antigen stimulation. These receptor sequences come from a human donor in good health (CMV status not recorded). Some clones in this sample may be carry-over from other donors' samples.

This clonotype has just a few counts. The V gene is TRBV4-3, the J gene TRBJ2-1, with 12 positions matching TRBD2. J lost 7 bases, V lost 0 bases, and 7 bases had no gene match. The CDR3 loop spans 17 amino acids. Germline lookup yields CDR1 LGHNA and CDR2 YSLEER. The CDR3 DNA reads as TGCGCCAGCAGCCAAGACCCTAGCGGGGGGGCGGTTAATGAGCAGTTCTTC. It specifies CASSQDPSGGAVNEQFF.

This clonotype was detected once. The chain couples TRBV20-1 to TRBJ2-1, with 10 positions matching TRBD2. CDR1 and CDR2 from the germline V gene are DFQATT and SNEGSKA (reference sequence). V trimming: 2 bases; J trimming: 0 bases; junction bases outside the gene matches: 1. This CDR3 comprises 15 residues. This CDR3 reads CSARPSGSSYNEQFF. CDR3 in DNA: TGCAGTGCTAGACCTAGCGGGAGCTCCTACAATGAGCAGTTCTTC.

This clonotype occurred a few times. The chain employs TRBV6-6 and TRBJ2-4; TRBD1 aligns across 9 bases. The CDR3 consists of 16 residues. V lost 1 base and J lost 6; bases outside the gene matches: 7. The germline V gene encodes CDR1 MNHNY and CDR2 SVGAGI (reference sequence). The CDR3 DNA follows: TGTGCCAGCAGTTACTTAACCGGGACAGGGACAAACATTCAGTACTTC. Encoded protein: CASSYLTGTGTNIQYF.

The gene calls are TRBV7-8 and TRBJ2-7, with D possibly matching TRBD1 (5 bases). This CDR3 spans 13 amino acids. Trimming took 2 bases from V and 2 from J, leaving 7 bases between them. The germline CDR1 and CDR2 sequences are SGHVS and FQNEAQ. CDR3 in DNA: TGTGCCAGCAGCTTACAGGGTACCTACGAGCAGTACTTC. Encoded protein: CASSLQGTYEQYF.

This clonotype came up a few times. The chain has TRBV7-2 and TRBJ2-1, with 10 bases matching TRBD2. The CDR3 loop spans 16 amino acids. J lost 4 bases, V lost 1 base, and 4 bases had no gene match. From germline, CDR1 is SGHTA and CDR2 FQGNSA. The CDR3 DNA follows: TGTGCCAGCAGCTTAGGGCTAGCGGGGGAATACAATGAGCAGTTCTTC. Residues: CASSLGLAGEYNEQFF.

This clonotype was observed a handful of times. The V call is TRBV4-3, the J call TRBJ2-3; 7 nucleotides align to TRBD2. This CDR3 contains 18 residues. V lost 0 bases to trimming and J lost 1 base; unmatched junction nucleotides: 10. The germline gives CDR1 LGHNA, CDR2 YSLEER. CDR3 amino acids: CASSQEYSGLEGTDTQYF. CDR3 in DNA: TGCGCCAGCAGCCAAGAATATTCAGGACTAGAGGGCACAGATACGCAGTATTTT.

This clonotype was seen more than once but under ten times. The gene calls are TRBV28 and TRBJ2-1; D uncertain. The CDR3 contains 10 residues. CDR1 and CDR2 (germline): MDHEN, SYDVKM. V lost 4 bases and J lost 6, with 1 base in between. CDR3 nucleotide sequence: TGTGCCAGCAGTTCCAATGAGCAGTTCTTC. This gives the protein CASSSNEQFF.

This rearrangement joins TRBV28 to TRBJ2-1; 8 bases agree with TRBD2. CDR1 is MDHEN and CDR2 is SYDVKM in the germline V gene. The CDR3 runs to 14 residues. The J segment lost 6 bases and the V segment lost 6 bases, leaving 7 bases of the junction unmatched. The CDR3 loop is CASSFGGGRNEQFF. CDR3 nucleotides: TGTGCCAGCAGCTTCGGGGGGGGGCGCAATGAGCAGTTCTTC.

The V call is TRBV27, the J call TRBJ1-1, with a weak D call TRBD1 (5 bases). Germline V gives CDR1 MNHEY, CDR2 SMNVEV (reference sequence). The CDR3 is made up of 16 amino acids. The V gene lost 10 bases and the J gene lost 1 base, with 22 bases spanning the gap. The CDR3: CANFRQPPLTNTEAFF. The CDR3 coding sequence is TGTGCCAACTTCCGACAGCCTCCTCTAACGAACACTGAAGCTTTCTTT.

At least ten counts were recorded for this clonotype. In nucleotides, the CDR3 is TGTGCCAGCAGCTTAGTCGACGGAAACACTGAAGCTTTCTTT. Its protein is CASSLVDGNTEAFF. The chain recombines TRBV7-9 with TRBJ1-1; D call uncertain. CDR1 and CDR2 from the germline V gene are SEHNR and FQNEAQ (reference sequence). The germline V and J ends were trimmed by 1 base and 2 bases, with 8 bases remaining between them. There are 14 residues in the CDR3.

This clonotype was recorded at least ten times. This chain joins TRBV7-6 and TRBJ2-7; D remains unclear. The ends were cut back, 4 bases at V and 0 bases at J, with 7 bases in the middle. Per germline, CDR1 SGHVS and CDR2 FNYEAQ. The CDR3 is 13 residues long. In DNA, the CDR3 is TGTGCCAGCAGCTCGGGCCCCTCCTACGAGCAGTACTTC. Encoded protein: CASSSGPSYEQYF.

Only a few counts were recorded for this clonotype. The genes are TRBV7-2 and TRBJ1-1; TRBD1 agrees at 7 bases. The CDR3 loop spans 14 amino acids. V trimming: 2 bases; J trimming: 3 bases; junction bases outside the gene matches: 3. CDR1 SGHTA and CDR2 FQGNSA come from the germline V gene. The CDR3 sequence: CASSLMGTDTEAFF. The CDR3 DNA follows: TGTGCCAGCAGCTTAATGGGGACAGACACTGAAGCTTTCTTT.

V usage is TRBV19 and J usage is TRBJ2-1, with TRBD2 identical over 12 bases. The CDR3 loop spans 16 amino acids. Germline values: CDR1 LNHDA, CDR2 SQIVND (reference sequence). V lost 9 bases and J lost 8; bases outside the gene matches: 14. CDR3 loop: CASRRTSGAAVDEQFF. The CDR3 bases are TGTGCCAGCCGGAGGACTAGCGGGGCGGCGGTGGATGAGCAGTTCTTC.

This clonotype was observed many times. V gene TRBV6-5 combines with J gene TRBJ1-1; a weak D match, TRBD1 (5 bases). The germline CDR1 and CDR2 sequences are MNHEY and SVGAGI. The CDR3 loop spans 13 amino acids. Between the trimmed V and J ends, which lost 6 bases and 0 bases, there was a span of 8 bases. CDR3: CASSPTVNTEAFF. As DNA, the CDR3 is TGTGCCAGCAGCCCGACAGTGAACACTGAAGCTTTCTTT.

This clonotype was seen a handful of times. J is TRBJ1-5 and V is TRBV29-1; the D gene is possibly TRBD1 (5 bases). The CDR3 runs to 12 residues. Germline V gene sequence: CDR1 SQVTM, CDR2 ANQGSEA. V gave up 6 bases and J gave up 6 bases, with 12 bases separating them. CDR3 loop: CSVRDLGQPQHF. CDR3 bases: TGCAGCGTCCGGGACCTCGGTCAGCCCCAGCATTTT.